The T cell receptor beta chain under discussion was sequenced for a study of radiotherapy plus CTLA-4 blockade in lung cancer. The overall study: Patients showed objective responses in 15% to 20% of cases and disease control in approximately 28%.

This table comes from immunoSEQ multiplex PCR, and its TCRdb copy is limited to in-frame clones, with some not included. This sample has more than 90,000 clones; just over 85% occur once, and the top ten carry 4.5% to 5%. Ipilimumab-mediated CTLA-4 blockade plus focal radiation was given to patients having chemo-refractory metastatic non-small-cell lung cancer. The germline gives CDR1 ENHRY, CDR2 SYGVKD. V was shortened by 6 bases and J by 8 bases, with 14 bases between the two germline ends. The CDR3 runs to 13 residues. The origin of this receptor is a human donor with non-small cell lung cancer that progressed on radiotherapy plus ipilimumab. The J gene is TRBJ1-5, the V gene TRBV10-3; D perhaps matches TRBD1 (5 bases). Sequencing used peripheral blood, obtained from a patient treated with radiotherapy plus ipilimumab. CDR3 sequence: CAIRAGPGEPQHF. In nucleotides, the CDR3 is TGTGCCATCAGGGCAGGGCCCGGGGAGCCCCAGCATTTT.